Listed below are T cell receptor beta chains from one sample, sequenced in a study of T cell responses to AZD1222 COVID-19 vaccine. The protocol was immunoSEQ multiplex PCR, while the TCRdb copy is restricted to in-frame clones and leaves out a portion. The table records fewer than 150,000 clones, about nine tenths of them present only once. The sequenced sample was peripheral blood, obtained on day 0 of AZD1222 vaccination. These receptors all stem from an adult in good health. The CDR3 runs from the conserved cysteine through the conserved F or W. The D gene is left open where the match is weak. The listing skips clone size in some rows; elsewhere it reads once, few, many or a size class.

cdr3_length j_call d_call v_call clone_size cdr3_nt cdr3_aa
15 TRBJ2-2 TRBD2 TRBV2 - TGTGCCAGCAGTGGGTCTAGCGGGAGCACCGGGGAGCTGTTTTTT CASSGSSGSTGELFF
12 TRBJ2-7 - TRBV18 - TGTGCCAGCTCACTTTTCCAGGGAGAGCAGTACTTC CASSLFQGEQYF
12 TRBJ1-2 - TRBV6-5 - TGTGCCAGCACCGGGGACCGTTGGGGCTACACCTTC CASTGDRWGYTF
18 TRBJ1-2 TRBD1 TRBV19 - TGTGCCAGTAGTATTTTGGACAGGGCGCTGCATTCTAACTATGGCTACACCTTC CASSILDRALHSNYGYTF
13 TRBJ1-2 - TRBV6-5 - TGTGCCAGCAGCTACAGGGTCGACTATGGCTACACCTTC CASSYRVDYGYTF
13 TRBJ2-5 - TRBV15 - TGTGCCACCAGCAGAGGCGCAGTAGAGACCCAGTACTTC CATSRGAVETQYF
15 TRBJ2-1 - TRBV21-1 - TGTGCCAGCAGCCAAGACAGGGGGGGATACAATGAGCAGTTCTTC CASSQDRGGYNEQFF
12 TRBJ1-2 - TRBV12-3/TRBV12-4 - TGTGCCAGCAGTGGACAGCCCTATGGCTACACCTTC CASSGQPYGYTF
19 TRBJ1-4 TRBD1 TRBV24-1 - TGTGCCACCAGTGATTTGAGTGTGGCTGGGACAGGGGGTTATGAAAAACTGTTTTTT CATSDLSVAGTGGYEKLFF
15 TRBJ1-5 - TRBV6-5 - TGTGCCAGCAGTTCGGTCTTTGGTAGCAATCAGCCCCAGCATTTT CASSSVFGSNQPQHF
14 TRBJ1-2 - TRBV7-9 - TGTGCCAGCAGCGAAAGACAGGTGGACTATGGCTACACCTTC CASSERQVDYGYTF
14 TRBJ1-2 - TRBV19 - TGTGCCAGTAGTATAGTGGGGACAAACTATGGCTACACCTTC CASSIVGTNYGYTF
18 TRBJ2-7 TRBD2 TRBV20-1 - TGCAGTGCTTGTGGACTAGCGGGGGGCTTACGGAGCTCCTACGAGCAGTACTTC CSACGLAGGLRSSYEQYF
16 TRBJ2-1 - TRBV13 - TGTGCCAGCAGCTTAGGATATGGGTCGGCCTACAATGAGCAGTTCTTC CASSLGYGSAYNEQFF
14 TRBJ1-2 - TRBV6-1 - TGTGCCAGCAGTGAAGGGCCTGGGGGCTATGGCTACACCTTC CASSEGPGGYGYTF
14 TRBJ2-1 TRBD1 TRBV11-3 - TGTGCCAGCAGCCCCCTACCCCCGACAGGGGAGCCTTTCTTC CASSPLPPTGEPFF
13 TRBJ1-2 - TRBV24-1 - TGTGCCACCAGTGCGGGACTGAGCTATGGCTACACCTTC CATSAGLSYGYTF
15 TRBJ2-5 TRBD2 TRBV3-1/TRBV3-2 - TGTGCCAGCAGCCAAGATTCGGGGGGAGGCGAGACCCAGTACTTC CASSQDSGGGETQYF
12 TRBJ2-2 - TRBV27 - TGTGCCAGCAGTATAAATACCGGGGAGCTGTTTTTT CASSINTGELFF
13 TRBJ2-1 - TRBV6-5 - TGTGCCAGCAGTTCCCCTGCTATCGGGGAGCAGTTCTTC CASSSPAIGEQFF
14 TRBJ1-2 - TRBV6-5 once TGTGCCAGCATGAGGGGCGACGCCAACTATGGCTACACCTTC CASMRGDANYGYTF
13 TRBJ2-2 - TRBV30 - TGTGCCTGGGGCCACAGGGCTACCGGGGAGCTGTTTTTT CAWGHRATGELFF